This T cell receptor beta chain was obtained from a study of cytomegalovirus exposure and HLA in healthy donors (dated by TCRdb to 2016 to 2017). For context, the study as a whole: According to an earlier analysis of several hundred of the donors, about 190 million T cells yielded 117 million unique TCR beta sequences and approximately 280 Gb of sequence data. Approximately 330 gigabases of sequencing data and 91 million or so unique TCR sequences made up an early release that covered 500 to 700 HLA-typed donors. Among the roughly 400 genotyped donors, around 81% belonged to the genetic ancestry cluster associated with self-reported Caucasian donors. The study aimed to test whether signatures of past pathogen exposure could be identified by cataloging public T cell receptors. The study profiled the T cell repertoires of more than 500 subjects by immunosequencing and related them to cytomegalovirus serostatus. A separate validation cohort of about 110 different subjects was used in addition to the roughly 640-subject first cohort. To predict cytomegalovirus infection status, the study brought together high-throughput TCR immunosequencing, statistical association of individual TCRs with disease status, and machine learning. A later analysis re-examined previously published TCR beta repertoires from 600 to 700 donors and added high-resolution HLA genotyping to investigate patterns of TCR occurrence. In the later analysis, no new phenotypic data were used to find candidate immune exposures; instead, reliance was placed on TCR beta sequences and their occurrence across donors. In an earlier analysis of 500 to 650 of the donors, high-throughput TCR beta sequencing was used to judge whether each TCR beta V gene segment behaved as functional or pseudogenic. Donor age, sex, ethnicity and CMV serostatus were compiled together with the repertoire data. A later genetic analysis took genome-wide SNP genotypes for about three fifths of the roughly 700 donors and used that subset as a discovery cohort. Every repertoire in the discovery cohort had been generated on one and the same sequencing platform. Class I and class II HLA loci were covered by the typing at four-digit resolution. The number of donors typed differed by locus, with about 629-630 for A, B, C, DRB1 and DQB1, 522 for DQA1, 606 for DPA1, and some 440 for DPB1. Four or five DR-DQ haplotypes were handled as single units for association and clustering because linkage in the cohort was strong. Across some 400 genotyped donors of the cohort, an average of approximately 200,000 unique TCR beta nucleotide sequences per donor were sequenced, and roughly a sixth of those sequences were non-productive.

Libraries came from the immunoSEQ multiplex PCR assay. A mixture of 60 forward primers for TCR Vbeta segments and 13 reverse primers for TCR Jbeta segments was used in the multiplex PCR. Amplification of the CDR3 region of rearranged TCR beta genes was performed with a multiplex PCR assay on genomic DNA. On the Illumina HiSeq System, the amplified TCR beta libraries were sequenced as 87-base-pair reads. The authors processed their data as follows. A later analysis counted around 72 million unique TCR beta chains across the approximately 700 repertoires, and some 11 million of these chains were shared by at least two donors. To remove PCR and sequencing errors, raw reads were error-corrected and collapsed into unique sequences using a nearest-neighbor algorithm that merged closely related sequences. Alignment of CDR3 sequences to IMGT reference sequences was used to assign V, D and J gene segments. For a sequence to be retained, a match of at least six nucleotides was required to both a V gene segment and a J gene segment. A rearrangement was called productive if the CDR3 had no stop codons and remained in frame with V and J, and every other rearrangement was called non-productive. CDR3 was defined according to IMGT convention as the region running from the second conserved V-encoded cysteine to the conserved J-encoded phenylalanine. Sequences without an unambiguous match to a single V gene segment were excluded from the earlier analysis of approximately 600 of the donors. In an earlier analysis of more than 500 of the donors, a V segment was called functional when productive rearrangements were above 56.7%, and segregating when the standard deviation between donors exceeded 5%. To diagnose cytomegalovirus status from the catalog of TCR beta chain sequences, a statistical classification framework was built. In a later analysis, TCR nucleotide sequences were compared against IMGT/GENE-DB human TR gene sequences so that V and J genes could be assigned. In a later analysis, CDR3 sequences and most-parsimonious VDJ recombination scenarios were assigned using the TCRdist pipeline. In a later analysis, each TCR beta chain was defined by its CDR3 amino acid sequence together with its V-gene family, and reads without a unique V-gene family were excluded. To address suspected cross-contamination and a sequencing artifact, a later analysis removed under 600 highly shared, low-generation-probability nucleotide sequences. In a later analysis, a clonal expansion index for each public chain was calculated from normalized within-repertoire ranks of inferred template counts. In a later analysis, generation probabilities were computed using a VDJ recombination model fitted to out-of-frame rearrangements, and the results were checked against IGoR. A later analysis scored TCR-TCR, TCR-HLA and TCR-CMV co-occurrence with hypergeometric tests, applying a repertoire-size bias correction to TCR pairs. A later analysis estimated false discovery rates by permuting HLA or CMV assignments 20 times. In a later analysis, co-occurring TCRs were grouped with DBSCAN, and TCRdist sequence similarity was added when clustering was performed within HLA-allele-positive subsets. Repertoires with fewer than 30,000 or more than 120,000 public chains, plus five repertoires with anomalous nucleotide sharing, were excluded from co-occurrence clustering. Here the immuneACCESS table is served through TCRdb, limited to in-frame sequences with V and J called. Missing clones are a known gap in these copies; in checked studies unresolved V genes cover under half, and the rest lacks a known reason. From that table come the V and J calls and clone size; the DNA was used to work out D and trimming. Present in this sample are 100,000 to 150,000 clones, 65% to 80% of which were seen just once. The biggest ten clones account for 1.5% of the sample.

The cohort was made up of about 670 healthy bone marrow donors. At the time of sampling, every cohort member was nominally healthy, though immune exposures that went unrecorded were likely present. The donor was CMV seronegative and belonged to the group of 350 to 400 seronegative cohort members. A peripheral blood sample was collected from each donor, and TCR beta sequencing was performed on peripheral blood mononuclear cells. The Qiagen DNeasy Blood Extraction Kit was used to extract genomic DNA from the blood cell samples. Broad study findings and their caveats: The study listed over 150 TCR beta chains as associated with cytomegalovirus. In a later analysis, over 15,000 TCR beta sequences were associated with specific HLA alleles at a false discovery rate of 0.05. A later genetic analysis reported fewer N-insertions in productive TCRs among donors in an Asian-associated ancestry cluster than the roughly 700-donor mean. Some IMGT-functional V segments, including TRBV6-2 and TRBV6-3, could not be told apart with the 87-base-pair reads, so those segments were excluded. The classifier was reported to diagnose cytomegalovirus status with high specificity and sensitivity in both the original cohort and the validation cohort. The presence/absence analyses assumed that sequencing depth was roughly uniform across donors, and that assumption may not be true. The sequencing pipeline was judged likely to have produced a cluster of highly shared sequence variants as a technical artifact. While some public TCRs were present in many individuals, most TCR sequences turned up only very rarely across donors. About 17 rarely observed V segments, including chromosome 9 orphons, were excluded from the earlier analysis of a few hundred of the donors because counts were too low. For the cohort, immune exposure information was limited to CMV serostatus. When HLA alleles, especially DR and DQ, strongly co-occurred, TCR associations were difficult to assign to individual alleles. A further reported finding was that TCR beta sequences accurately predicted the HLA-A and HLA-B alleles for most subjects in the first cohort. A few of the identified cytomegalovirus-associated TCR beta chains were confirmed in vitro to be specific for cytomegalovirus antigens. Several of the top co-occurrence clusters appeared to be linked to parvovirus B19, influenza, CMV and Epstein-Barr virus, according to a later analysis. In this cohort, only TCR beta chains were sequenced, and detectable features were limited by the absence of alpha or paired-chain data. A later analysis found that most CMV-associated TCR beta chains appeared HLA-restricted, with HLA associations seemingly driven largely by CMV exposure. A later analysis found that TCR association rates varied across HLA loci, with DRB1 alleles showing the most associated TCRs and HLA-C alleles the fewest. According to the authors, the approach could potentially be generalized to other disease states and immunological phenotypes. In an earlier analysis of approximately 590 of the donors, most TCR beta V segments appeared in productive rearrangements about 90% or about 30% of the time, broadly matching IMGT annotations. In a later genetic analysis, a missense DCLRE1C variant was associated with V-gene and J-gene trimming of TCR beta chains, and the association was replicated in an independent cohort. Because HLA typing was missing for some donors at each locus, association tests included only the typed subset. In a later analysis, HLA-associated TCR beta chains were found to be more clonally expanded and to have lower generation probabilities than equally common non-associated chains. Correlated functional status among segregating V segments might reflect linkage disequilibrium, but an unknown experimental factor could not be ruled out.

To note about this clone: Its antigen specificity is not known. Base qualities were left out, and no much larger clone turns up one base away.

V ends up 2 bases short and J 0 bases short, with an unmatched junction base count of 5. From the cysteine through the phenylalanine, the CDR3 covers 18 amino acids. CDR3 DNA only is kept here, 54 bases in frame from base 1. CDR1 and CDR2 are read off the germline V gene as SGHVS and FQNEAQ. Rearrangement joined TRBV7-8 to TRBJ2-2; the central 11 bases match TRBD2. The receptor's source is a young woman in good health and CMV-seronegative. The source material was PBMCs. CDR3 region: CASSLFASGRPNTGELFF. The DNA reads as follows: TGTGCCAGCAGCTTATTCGCTAGCGGGAGGCCGAACACCGGGGAGCTGTTTTTT. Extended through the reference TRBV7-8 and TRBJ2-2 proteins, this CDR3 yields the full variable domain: GAGVSQSPRYKVAKRGQDVALRCDPISGHVSLFWYQQALGQGPEFLTYFQNEAQLDKSGLPSDRFFAERPEGSVSTLKIQRTQQEDSAVYLCASSLFASGRPNTGELFFGEGSRLTVL.